The 16 T cell receptor beta chains presented below share a single source sample, sequenced in a study of control samples from healthy donors and cancer patients. Using immunoSEQ multiplex PCR, the repertoire was profiled, and TCRdb retains in-frame clones only, with some absent. The sample carries approximately 190,000 clones, approximately 90% recorded once. Input material: blood. These receptors all come from a young man in good health.

V and J are TRBV12-3 or TRBV12-4 and TRBJ2-3, with TRBD1 as a possible D gene (6 bases). V was cut by 8 bases and J by 10 bases, with 13 bases left in between. The CDR3 has 11 amino acids. The CDR3 spells CASRQGRAQYF. In DNA, the CDR3 is TGTGCCAGCCGCCAGGGGCGTGCGCAGTATTTT.

This chain uses TRBV7-8 with TRBJ2-2; D is unclear. Looked up from germline, CDR1 is SGHVS and CDR2 is FQNEAQ. CDR3 length: 15 amino acids. V lost 2 bases to trimming and J lost 1 base, with 8 bases between them. The CDR3 is CASSLFFENTGELFF. Written as DNA, the CDR3 is TGTGCCAGCAGCTTATTCTTTGAGAACACCGGGGAGCTGTTTTTT.

DNA of the CDR3: TGTGCCAGCAGTCGAGACAGGCCGAGCTCTGGAAACACCATATATTTT. Translated: CASSRDRPSSGNTIYF. The chain employs TRBV2 and TRBJ1-3; D may be TRBD1 (6 bases). The germline V gene encodes CDR1 SNHLY and CDR2 FYNNEI. Trimming pared 5 bases from V and 0 bases from J, leaving 14 bases between. The length of the CDR3 is 16 residues.

The chain uses TRBV10-1 and TRBJ2-7; 11 bases fit TRBD2. The CDR3 is 16 residues long. Germline trimming cut 3 bases from V and 4 bases from J; bases unmatched to any gene: 8. The V gene's germline CDR1 is WNHNN and CDR2 SYGVQD (reference sequence). CDR3 DNA sequence: TGCGCCAGCAGTGATGCACTAGCGGGGGCCTATTACGAGCAGTACTTC. Protein product: CASSDALAGAYYEQYF.

This rearrangement joins TRBV6-4 to TRBJ2-2, with D perhaps TRBD1 (6 bases). The CDR3 is 14 amino acids. The V gene's germline CDR1 is MRHNA and CDR2 SNTAGT. Between the trimmed V and J ends, which lost 3 bases and 2 bases, there was a span of 7 bases. As DNA, the CDR3 is TGTGCCAGCAGTGAACAGGGCAACACCGGGGAGCTGTTTTTT. Its translation is CASSEQGNTGELFF.

The rearrangement joins TRBV5-4 to TRBJ2-3; 7 nucleotides line up with TRBD2. Germline CDR1 is SGHNT and CDR2 is YYREEE (reference sequence). The CDR3 totals 14 residues. V dropped 1 base and J dropped 1; count of bases not matched to a gene: 0. CDR3 in amino acids: CASSLSGGTDTQYF. The DNA for the CDR3 is TGTGCCAGCAGCTTGAGCGGGGGCACAGATACGCAGTATTTT.

The rearrangement uses TRBV9 and TRBJ2-3, with D uncertain. This CDR3 has 16 residues. Germline values: CDR1 SGDLS, CDR2 YYNGEE. V lost 0 bases, J lost 2 bases, and 13 bases lay in between. The CDR3 loop reads CASSVGPAPPTDTQYF. The CDR3 coding sequence is TGTGCCAGCAGCGTAGGTCCCGCTCCACCCACAGATACGCAGTATTTT.

This clone was observed a single time. V gene TRBV4-1 combines with J gene TRBJ2-1, with D unclear. CDR1 is MGHRA, CDR2 YSYEKL, per germline. The CDR3 has 16 amino acids. Trimming removed 1 base from V and 4 bases from J, with 14 bases in between. Written as DNA, the CDR3 is TGCGCCAGCAGCCAAGTTTTATCTATCTCTTACAATGAGCAGTTCTTC. It translates to CASSQVLSISYNEQFF.

The chain recombines TRBV19 with TRBJ1-4; TRBD1 matches 9 bases. The V and J ends lost 5 bases and 7 bases, in that order; junction bases with no gene match: 8. The V gene's germline CDR1 is LNHDA and CDR2 SQIVND (reference sequence). The CDR3 is made up of 15 amino acids. The CDR3 DNA sequence: TGTGCCAGTAGTTCTACCGGGACAGGGTTTGAAAAACTGTTTTTT. Protein product: CASSSTGTGFEKLFF.

V is TRBV6-6 and J is TRBJ1-6, with a tentative D call TRBD1 (5 bases). Germline-derived CDR1 and CDR2 are MNHNY and SVGAGI (reference sequence). The CDR3 length is 15 residues. Deletions cut 2 bases from V and 0 bases from J, with 5 bases between. The CDR3 loop is CASSYGGSYNSPLHF. CDR3 nucleotide sequence: TGTGCCAGCAGTTACGGGGGCTCCTATAATTCACCCCTCCACTTT.

The V gene is TRBV28, the J gene TRBJ2-7; D is uncertain. V was trimmed by 4 bases and J by 6 bases, leaving 16 bases between them. Germline lookup yields CDR1 MDHEN and CDR2 SYDVKM. This CDR3 has 14 amino acids. The CDR3, as DNA: TGTGCCAGCAGTTGGTCTAGAGTATCTGGCGAGCAGTACTTC. Translated, it gives CASSWSRVSGEQYF.

This chain joins TRBV19 and TRBJ2-1; D is undetermined. The CDR3 covers 15 residues. V was shortened by 3 bases and J by 0 bases, with 9 bases between the two germline ends. Per germline, CDR1 LNHDA and CDR2 SQIVND (reference sequence). CDR3 sequence (DNA): TGTGCCAGTAGTATGGGCACGAGCTCCTACAATGAGCAGTTCTTC. Protein: CASSMGTSSYNEQFF.

This clone was detected once. The J gene is TRBJ2-7, the V gene TRBV11-2; 8 bases map to TRBD1. This CDR3 comprises 14 residues. J gave up 5 bases and V 2 bases, and 5 bases lay outside the gene matches. CDR1 and CDR2 from the germline V gene are SGHAT and FQNNGV. The CDR3 spells CASSLRTGFHEQYF. In DNA, the CDR3 is TGTGCCAGCAGCTTAAGGACAGGGTTCCACGAGCAGTACTTC.

CDR3 protein: CASSLVTGNDEQYF. DNA of the CDR3: TGTGCCAGCAGCTTAGTGACAGGGAACGACGAGCAGTACTTC. This chain links TRBV7-9 with TRBJ2-7, with TRBD1 identical over 7 bases. This CDR3 spans 14 amino acids. Germline V CDR1 and CDR2: SEHNR, FQNEAQ (reference sequence). Losses at the gene ends were 1 base for V and 5 bases for J; bases not matched to a gene: 5.

This clone was counted a few times. The DNA for the CDR3 is TGCGCCAGCAGCCAAGATAAGCTAGCTAGTGATGAGCAGTTCTTC. Encoded protein: CASSQDKLASDEQFF. The chain joins TRBV4-1 to TRBJ2-1; possibly TRBD2 for D (5 bases). Trimming cost V 0 bases and J 8 bases, with 14 bases left between them. The CDR3 spans 15 residues. Germline loops: CDR1 MGHRA, CDR2 YSYEKL.

The gene calls are TRBV11-2 and TRBJ2-7; 9 bases map to TRBD1. V was pared by 5 bases and J by 3 bases, with 11 bases of the junction left unmatched. The CDR3 spans 16 residues. CDR1 and CDR2 (germline): SGHAT, FQNNGV. The CDR3 sequence is CASSITGGAWYYEQYF. The CDR3 DNA is TGTGCCAGCAGCATAACAGGGGGCGCGTGGTACTACGAGCAGTACTTC. Combining the CDR3 with reference TRBV11-2 and TRBJ2-7 gives the whole variable domain EAGVAQSPRYKIIEKRQSVAFWCNPISGHATLYWYQQILGQGPKLLIQFQNNGVVDDSQLPKDRFSAERLKGVDSTLKIQPAKLEDSAVYLCASSITGGAWYYEQYFGPGTRLTVT.